A selection of T cell receptor beta chains follows, all from one sample in a study of cytomegalovirus exposure and HLA in healthy donors. Assay: immunoSEQ multiplex PCR; the TCRdb copy retains only in-frame clones and omits some. The table includes under 200,000 clones, around three quarters detected once. The material sequenced was PBMCs. Receptors were obtained from a woman aged 40-49 years in good health and CMV-seronegative. Both conserved end residues are part of each CDR3. A D gene is named only where the DNA matches it firmly. For some rows the clone size is stated as once, few or many, or as a class when expanded; others skip it.

v_call	j_call	cdr3_length	d_call	clone_size	cdr3_nt	cdr3_aa
TRBV11-1	TRBJ1-4	15	TRBD1	-	TGTGCCAGCAGCTTAATGACAGGGGGCGGCGAAAAACTGTTTTTT	CASSLMTGGGEKLFF
TRBV27	TRBJ2-6	15	-	-	TGTGCCAGCACTGGGGGACAAGCTGGGGCCAACGTCCTGACTTTC	CASTGGQAGANVLTF
TRBV13	TRBJ1-2	18	TRBD1	-	TGTGCCAGCAGCTTAGGTCCGGGACAGGAGAAATTCGGTTATGGCTACACCTTC	CASSLGPGQEKFGYGYTF
TRBV29-1	TRBJ2-7	13	TRBD1	once	TGCAGCGTAGCGACAGGGTTCTTCGACGAGCAGTACTTC	CSVATGFFDEQYF
TRBV5-1	TRBJ2-1	16	TRBD2	-	TGCGCCAGCAGCCCCGGGACTAGCGGGCGAAACAATGAGCAGTTCTTC	CASSPGTSGRNNEQFF
TRBV27	TRBJ1-1	15	-	-	TGTGCCAGTTTAGGCCCCGGGGGAATGAACACTGAAGCTTTCTTT	CASLGPGGMNTEAFF
TRBV4-1	TRBJ1-2	14	-	many	TGCGCCAGCAGCCAAGATGGGGGGGACTATGGCTACACCTTC	CASSQDGGDYGYTF
TRBV15	TRBJ2-1	16	-	few	TGTGCCACCAGCAGAGTAGGGACACTCCCGGGCGATGAGCAGTTCTTC	CATSRVGTLPGDEQFF
TRBV15	TRBJ2-7	14	-	-	TGTGCCACCAGCTTGGACAGATTCTCCTACGAGCAGTACTTC	CATSLDRFSYEQYF
TRBV19	TRBJ1-2	17	TRBD1	-	TGTGCCAGTTCCGACCCCGGGACAGGGGGCCTCAACTATGGCTACACCTTC	CASSDPGTGGLNYGYTF
TRBV4-3	TRBJ2-1	17	TRBD1	few	TGCGCCAGCAGCCAAGATGTGACAGGGGGGATTTACAATGAGCAGTTCTTC	CASSQDVTGGIYNEQFF
TRBV9	TRBJ2-1	15	TRBD2	once	TGTGCCAGCAGCGTAGCGGGAGGCTCATACAATGAGCAGTTCTTC	CASSVAGGSYNEQFF
TRBV7-9	TRBJ2-3	13	-	few	TGTGCCAGCAGCTTCTCCTCCCCAGATACGCAGTATTTT	CASSFSSPDTQYF
TRBV2	TRBJ2-6	14	-	few	TGTGCCAGCAGTGAAGTATCTGGGGCCAACGTCCTGACTTTC	CASSEVSGANVLTF
TRBV2	TRBJ2-6	17	TRBD1	once	TGTGCCAGCACCAAGACAGGGCAGAGCTCTGGGGCCAACGTCCTGACTTTC	CASTKTGQSSGANVLTF
TRBV27	TRBJ2-7	19	TRBD1	once	TGTGCCAGCAGCATTTACCGCCCCCTGGGCAGGGGGCGATCCTACGAGCAGTACTTC	CASSIYRPLGRGRSYEQYF
TRBV27	TRBJ2-7	14	TRBD2	-	TGTGCCAGCAGTGACGGACTAGCGGGCTACGAGCAGTACTTC	CASSDGLAGYEQYF
TRBV13	TRBJ2-1	14	-	-	TGTGCCAGCAGCCCATCGTCGACGAGGGTTGAGCAGTTCTTC	CASSPSSTRVEQFF
TRBV6-6	TRBJ2-7	14	TRBD1	-	TGTGCCAGCAATACCGGGACAGCCGCCCGCGAGCAGTACTTC	CASNTGTAAREQYF
TRBV6-8	TRBJ2-7	14	-	few	TGTGCCAGCAGGCACACCAGCAGGATTGGCGAGCAGTACTTC	CASRHTSRIGEQYF
TRBV19	TRBJ1-2	14	-	-	TGTGCCAGTAGTATGGGGTCAGGGCCCGATGGCTACACCTTC	CASSMGSGPDGYTF
TRBV13	TRBJ1-1	17	TRBD1	-	TGTGCCAGCAGCTTATGGGGGGACAGGGGGCGGGACACTGAAGCTTTCTTT	CASSLWGDRGRDTEAFF
TRBV9	TRBJ2-1	15	-	-	TGTGCCAGCAGCCCCGGGGACCATGTAGCGGATGAGCAGTTCTTC	CASSPGDHVADEQFF
TRBV6-5	TRBJ1-1	13	-	-	TGTGCCAGCAGCTCAGGGGCTAGCACTGAAGCTTTCTTT	CASSSGASTEAFF
TRBV6-6	TRBJ2-1	11	TRBD2	-	TGTGCCAGCAGCCCGGGGGGAGAGCAGTTCTTC	CASSPGGEQFF
TRBV6-5	TRBJ2-1	14	TRBD2	-	TGTGCCAGCAGTCTAGCGGGAAACAGTAATGAGCAGTTCTTC	CASSLAGNSNEQFF
TRBV29-1	TRBJ2-1	13	TRBD2	once	TGCAGCGTTAGCGGGAGCGGCGGTAATGAGCAGTTCTTC	CSVSGSGGNEQFF
TRBV9	TRBJ2-3	16	TRBD2	-	TGTGCCAGCAGCGTAGAGGGAGCGGGAGGCACAGATACGCAGTATTTT	CASSVEGAGGTDTQYF
TRBV28	TRBJ1-1	12	-	-	TGTGCCAGCAGTTTTAAGGGACTGAGAGCTTTCTTT	CASSFKGLRAFF